These T cell receptor beta chains were read from a single sample in a study of siplizumab effects on memory and regulatory T cells. The assay was immunoSEQ multiplex PCR, and TCRdb's table has in-frame clones only and misses some. The data contain 100,000 to 120,000 clones, around 93% of them singletons. Sequencing used CD4+ T cells sorted from blood. The receptor set was obtained from a human donor in good health. Both conserved end residues are part of each CDR3. The D gene is left open where the match is weak. Where a row states a size, it is once, few, many or the class of an expanded clone; other rows omit it.

D,V,J,size,DNA,CDR3
-,TRBV5-1,TRBJ2-5,few,TGCGCCAGCAGCTTGGGTTGGATAGAGACCCAGTACTTC,CASSLGWIETQYF
TRBD1,TRBV27,TRBJ1-5,-,TGTGCCAGCAGACACAGGGGGGCTCTAAATCAGCCCCAGCATTTT,CASRHRGALNQPQHF
TRBD1,TRBV10-3,TRBJ1-3,-,TGTGCCATCAGTGAGTCCTACAGGGGTTTAGCCGGAAACACCATATATTTT,CAISESYRGLAGNTIYF
-,TRBV7-3,TRBJ1-1,-,TGTGCCAGCAGCTTAGACTCCCCTCCCGACACTGAAGCTTTCTTT,CASSLDSPPDTEAFF
-,TRBV5-4,TRBJ2-5,few,TGTGCCAGCAGCTTGCGTTCAGGGAATGCGTACCAAGAGACCCAGTACTTC,CASSLRSGNAYQETQYF
TRBD2,TRBV14,TRBJ2-7,-,TGTGCCAGCAGCCCAAGTTGGCGGGGGGAGCAGTACTTC,CASSPSWRGEQYF
TRBD2,TRBV7-2,TRBJ2-1,-,TGTGCCAGCAGCGCATTGGGACTAGCGGCTAATGAGCAGTTCTTC,CASSALGLAANEQFF
TRBD2,TRBV30,TRBJ2-3,-,TGTGCCTGGAGTCCTACACATAGCGGGAGGTGGGATACGCAGTATTTT,CAWSPTHSGRWDTQYF
TRBD2,TRBV5-1,TRBJ2-3,-,TGCGCCAGCAGCCGGAGGGCTAGCGGGGGACCTAGCACAGATACGCAGTATTTT,CASSRRASGGPSTDTQYF
-,TRBV30,TRBJ1-2,-,TGTGCCTCCCCACTAACCTCTAGCAGTGGCTACACCTTC,CASPLTSSSGYTF
-,TRBV11-2,TRBJ1-5,-,TGTGCCAGCAGCTTAGGGGGGGGTAACCAGCCCCAGCATTTT,CASSLGGGNQPQHF
TRBD1,TRBV7-2,TRBJ1-2,few,TGTGCCAGCAGCTCACCCGACAGGGGGGACTATGGCTACACCTTC,CASSSPDRGDYGYTF
-,TRBV5-6,TRBJ1-3,-,TGTGCCAGCAGCTTGAAACAGGATCGACACACCATATATTTT,CASSLKQDRHTIYF
TRBD2,TRBV19,TRBJ2-1,-,TGTGCCAGTAGTCCGGGACTAGCGGGAGGGCCCTCTGGCAATGAGCAGTTCTTC,CASSPGLAGGPSGNEQFF
-,TRBV2,TRBJ2-7,-,TGTGCCAGCAGTGATGGGGGCCAGGGGCCCTACGAGCAGTACTTC,CASSDGGQGPYEQYF
TRBD1,TRBV19,TRBJ1-4,-,TGTGCCAGTAGTGTCGGACAGGGGCATGAAAAACTGTTTTTT,CASSVGQGHEKLFF
TRBD1,TRBV30,TRBJ1-1,-,TGTGCCTGGGCTCTCGGACAGGGCACTGAAGCTTTCTTT,CAWALGQGTEAFF
TRBD2,TRBV7-8,TRBJ2-1,-,TGTGCCAGCAGGGGTAGCGGGCCCACGGGGAATGAGCAGTTCTTC,CASRGSGPTGNEQFF
-,TRBV18,TRBJ1-2,few,TGTGCCAGCTCACCCGACGCCGACTTTAGGGAATCCTATGGCTACACCTTC,CASSPDADFRESYGYTF
TRBD1,TRBV18,TRBJ1-1,-,TGTGCCAGCTCACTATCCCTCGGGGACAGGGAAGCTTTCTTT,CASSLSLGDREAFF
-,TRBV7-2,TRBJ1-1,-,TGTGCCAGCAGCTTAGGCCTTGGCGACGAAGCTTTCTTT,CASSLGLGDEAFF
TRBD1,TRBV5-4,TRBJ2-5,-,TGTGCCAGCAGCTCCAGGGACAGAGGCTCGCGAGAGACCCAGTACTTC,CASSSRDRGSRETQYF
-,TRBV15,TRBJ1-4,-,TGTGCCACCAGCAGAGATGGGGCCAGGGGTGGGGAAAAACTGTTTTTT,CATSRDGARGGEKLFF
-,TRBV5-1,TRBJ1-2,-,TGCGCCAGCAGCTCCAGGACAGAGCCGGGGGGCTACACCTTC,CASSSRTEPGGYTF
-,TRBV14,TRBJ2-5,-,TGTGCCAGCAGCCACGGAGAGACCCAGTACTTC,CASSHGETQYF
TRBD2,TRBV9,TRBJ2-1,-,TGTGCCAGCAGTATTACTAGCGCCACCTACAATGAGCAGTTCTTC,CASSITSATYNEQFF
TRBD1,TRBV2,TRBJ2-5,-,TGTGCCAGCAGTGAAAGCGCAGGGGGCGACCAAGAGACCCAGTACTTC,CASSESAGGDQETQYF
-,TRBV27,TRBJ2-5,-,TGTGCCAGCAAAAGGTTGGCCAGGGGCCTTCAAGAGACCCAGTACTTC,CASKRLARGLQETQYF
-,TRBV6-6,TRBJ2-6,-,TGTGCCAGCAGTTATAGCGAGGCCAACGTCCTGACTTTC,CASSYSEANVLTF
-,TRBV27,TRBJ1-2,-,TGTGCCAGCAGGCTACAGGGAGCCCCTTATTATGGCTACACCTTC,CASRLQGAPYYGYTF
TRBD2,TRBV27,TRBJ2-1,-,TGTGCCAGCAGTCTCGGACTAGCCAACAATGAGCAGTTCTTC,CASSLGLANNEQFF
-,TRBV7-2,TRBJ2-7,-,TGTGCCAGCAGCAAGAAGGGGGGGAACGAGCAGTACTTC,CASSKKGGNEQYF